This TCR beta chain was sequenced during a study of T cells after yellow fever vaccination. For the study at large: Those fractions that held only low numbers of cells were prepared using the SMART-Seq v4 Ultra Low Input RNA kit. Overall study findings and caveats: Reappearing after the booster were most of the clones from primary vaccination (around 96% CD4, around 88% CD8). FACS-sorted repertoires could harbor abundant contaminating bulk-population clonotypes.

For TCR, cDNA came from 5'RACE template switching, which added a universal primer site and UMIs. TCRdb re-derived calls from the 5' RACE reads in MiXCR, one entry per CDR3 protein. Of 300,000 or so distinct CDR3 sequences listed, 10% to 15% were seen once; the top ten hold about 0.51%. This CDR3 comprises 15 residues. J gave up 3 bases and V 4 bases, and 8 bases lay outside the gene matches. Germline V gives CDR1 DFQATT, CDR2 SNEGSKA (reference sequence). In its sample, this clonotype was seen a few times. Its matching antigen is unknown. The source was CD4+ T cells sorted from PBMCs, collected 45 days after the yellow fever booster vaccination. The source of this sequence is a man aged 25 to 45 who received the YFV17D yellow fever vaccine. The chain couples TRBV20-1 to TRBJ2-2; 7 nucleotides align to TRBD1. The CDR3 here is CSANLGQWDTGELFF. The CDR3 nucleotides are TGCAGTGCTAATCTGGGACAGTGGGACACCGGGGAGCTGTTTTTT.